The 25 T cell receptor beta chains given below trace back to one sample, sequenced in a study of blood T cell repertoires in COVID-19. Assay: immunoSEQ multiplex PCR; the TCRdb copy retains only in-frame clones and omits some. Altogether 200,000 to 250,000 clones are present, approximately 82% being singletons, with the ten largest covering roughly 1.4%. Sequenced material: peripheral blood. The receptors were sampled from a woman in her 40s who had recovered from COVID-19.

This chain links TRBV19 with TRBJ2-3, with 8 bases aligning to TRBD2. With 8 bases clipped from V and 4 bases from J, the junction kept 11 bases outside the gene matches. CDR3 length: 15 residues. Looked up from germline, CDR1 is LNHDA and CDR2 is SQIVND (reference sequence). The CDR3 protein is CASSMGGAGADTQYF. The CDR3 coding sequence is TGTGCCAGTTCAATGGGGGGAGCGGGGGCAGATACGCAGTATTTT.

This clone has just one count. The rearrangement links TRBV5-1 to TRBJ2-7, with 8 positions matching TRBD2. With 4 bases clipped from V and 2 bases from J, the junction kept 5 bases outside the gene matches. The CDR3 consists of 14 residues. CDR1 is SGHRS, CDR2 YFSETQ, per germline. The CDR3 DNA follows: TGCGCCAGCAGCCGGGGGGGAAAGACCTACGAGCAGTACTTC. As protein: CASSRGGKTYEQYF.

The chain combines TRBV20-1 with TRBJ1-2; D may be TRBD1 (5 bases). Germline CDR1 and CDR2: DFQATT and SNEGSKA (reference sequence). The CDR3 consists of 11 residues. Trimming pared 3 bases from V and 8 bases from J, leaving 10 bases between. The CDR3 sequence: CSASRARGYTF. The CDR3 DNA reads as TGCAGTGCTAGCAGGGCCAGGGGCTACACCTTC.

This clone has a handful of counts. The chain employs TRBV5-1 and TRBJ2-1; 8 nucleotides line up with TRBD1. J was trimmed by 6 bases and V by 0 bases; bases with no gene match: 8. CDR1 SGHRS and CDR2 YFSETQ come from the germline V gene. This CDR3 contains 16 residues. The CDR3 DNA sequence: TGCGCCAGCAGCTTGGAGGTCAGGGGGCTTGCCAATGAGCAGTTCTTC. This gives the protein CASSLEVRGLANEQFF.

The CDR3 loop is CASSLEQGREKLFF. CDR3 coding DNA: TGTGCCAGCAGCTTAGAACAGGGGCGAGAAAAACTGTTTTTT. This chain joins TRBV7-9 and TRBJ1-4, with TRBD1 identical over 7 bases. The germline gives CDR1 SEHNR, CDR2 FQNEAQ (reference sequence). V was pared by 1 base and J by 8 bases, with 4 bases of the junction left unmatched. The CDR3 length is 14 residues.

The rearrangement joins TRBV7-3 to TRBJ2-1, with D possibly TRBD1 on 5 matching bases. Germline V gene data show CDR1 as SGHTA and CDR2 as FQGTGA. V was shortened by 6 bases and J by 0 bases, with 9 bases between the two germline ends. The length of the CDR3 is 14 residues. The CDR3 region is CASSGASSYNEQFF. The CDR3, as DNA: TGTGCCAGCAGTGGGGCGAGCTCCTACAATGAGCAGTTCTTC.

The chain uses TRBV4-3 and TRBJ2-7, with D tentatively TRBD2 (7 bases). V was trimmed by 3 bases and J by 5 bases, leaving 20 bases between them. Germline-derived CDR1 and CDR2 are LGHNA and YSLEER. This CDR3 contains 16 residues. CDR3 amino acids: CASSQGGEGGRDEQYF. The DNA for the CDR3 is TGCGCCAGCAGCCAGGGGGGGGAAGGGGGAAGGGACGAGCAGTACTTC.

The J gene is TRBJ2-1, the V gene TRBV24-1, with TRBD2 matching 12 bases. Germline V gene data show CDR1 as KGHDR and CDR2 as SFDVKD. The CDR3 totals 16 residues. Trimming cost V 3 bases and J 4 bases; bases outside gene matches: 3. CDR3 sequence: CATSDQGLAGYNEQFF. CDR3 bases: TGTGCCACCAGTGATCAAGGACTAGCGGGGTACAATGAGCAGTTCTTC.

For the CDR3, the DNA is TGTGCCAGCTCAGAAGGAGGGAGGTCGAATGAAAAACTGTTTTTT. Amino acids: CASSEGGRSNEKLFF. The rearrangement joins TRBV18 to TRBJ1-4; D is unresolved. V was pared by 5 bases and J by 5 bases, with 15 bases between. The CDR3 extends over 15 amino acids. CDR1 KGHSH and CDR2 LQKENI come from the germline V gene.

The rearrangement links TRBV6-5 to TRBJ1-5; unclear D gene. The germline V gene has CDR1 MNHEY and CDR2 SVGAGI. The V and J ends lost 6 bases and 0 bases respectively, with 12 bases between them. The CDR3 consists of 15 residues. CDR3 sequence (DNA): TGTGCCAGCAGACCGGGATTCTATAGCAATCAGCCCCAGCATTTT. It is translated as CASRPGFYSNQPQHF.

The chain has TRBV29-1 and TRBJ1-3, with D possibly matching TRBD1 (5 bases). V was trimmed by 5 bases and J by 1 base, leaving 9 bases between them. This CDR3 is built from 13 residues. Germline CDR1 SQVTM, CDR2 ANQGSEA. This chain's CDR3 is CSVLGLSGNTIYF. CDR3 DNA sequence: TGCAGCGTTCTGGGACTGTCTGGAAACACCATATATTTT. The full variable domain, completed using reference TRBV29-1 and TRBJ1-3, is SAVISQKPSRDICQRGTSLTIQCQVDSQVTMMFWYRQQPGQSLTLIATANQGSEATYESGFVIDKFPISRPNLTFSTLTVSNMSPEDSSIYLCSVLGLSGNTIYFGEGSWLTVV.

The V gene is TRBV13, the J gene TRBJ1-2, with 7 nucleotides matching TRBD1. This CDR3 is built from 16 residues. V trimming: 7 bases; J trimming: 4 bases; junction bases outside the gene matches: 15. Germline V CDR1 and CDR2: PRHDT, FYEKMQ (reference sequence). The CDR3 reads CASNRQGSGVFYGYTF. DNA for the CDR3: TGTGCCAGCAACCGACAGGGTTCAGGGGTATTCTATGGCTACACCTTC.

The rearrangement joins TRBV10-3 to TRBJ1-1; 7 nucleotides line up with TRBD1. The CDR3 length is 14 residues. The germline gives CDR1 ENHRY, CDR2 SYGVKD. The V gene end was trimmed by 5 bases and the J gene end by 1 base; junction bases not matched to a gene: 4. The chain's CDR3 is CAISRDRSNTEAFF. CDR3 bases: TGTGCCATCAGTCGGGACAGATCGAACACTGAAGCTTTCTTT.

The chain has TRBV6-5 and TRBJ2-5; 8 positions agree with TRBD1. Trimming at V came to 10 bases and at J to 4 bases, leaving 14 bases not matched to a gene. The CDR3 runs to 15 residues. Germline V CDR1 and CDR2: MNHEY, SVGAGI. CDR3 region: CATQRIRGPLETQYF. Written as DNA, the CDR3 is TGTGCCACGCAAAGAATCAGGGGGCCCCTAGAGACCCAGTACTTC.

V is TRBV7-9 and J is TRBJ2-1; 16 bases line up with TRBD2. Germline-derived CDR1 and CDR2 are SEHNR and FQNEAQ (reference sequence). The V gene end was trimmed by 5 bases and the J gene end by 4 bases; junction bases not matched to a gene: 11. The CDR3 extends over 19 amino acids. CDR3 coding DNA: TGTGCCAGCAGCCCGGGACTAGCGGGGGGGCCTCATGGGTACAATGAGCAGTTCTTC. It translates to CASSPGLAGGPHGYNEQFF.

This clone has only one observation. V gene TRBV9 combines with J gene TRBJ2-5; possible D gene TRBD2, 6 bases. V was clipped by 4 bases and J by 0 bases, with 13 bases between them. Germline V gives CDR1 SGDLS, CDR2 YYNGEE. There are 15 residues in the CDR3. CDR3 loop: CASSRAGGNQETQYF. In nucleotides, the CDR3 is TGTGCCAGCAGCCGGGCCGGGGGAAACCAAGAGACCCAGTACTTC.

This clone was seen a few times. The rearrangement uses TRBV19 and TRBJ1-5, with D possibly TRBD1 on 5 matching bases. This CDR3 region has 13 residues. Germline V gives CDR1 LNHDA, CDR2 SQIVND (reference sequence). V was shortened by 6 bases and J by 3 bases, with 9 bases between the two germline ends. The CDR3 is CASSAGHNQPQHF. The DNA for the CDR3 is TGTGCCAGTAGCGCAGGGCACAATCAGCCCCAGCATTTT.

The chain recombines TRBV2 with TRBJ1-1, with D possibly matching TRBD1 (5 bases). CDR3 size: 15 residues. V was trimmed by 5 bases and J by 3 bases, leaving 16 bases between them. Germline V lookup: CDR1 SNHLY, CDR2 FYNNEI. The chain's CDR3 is CASSRPSDTDTEAFF. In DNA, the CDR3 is TGTGCCAGCAGTAGGCCTTCGGACACGGACACTGAAGCTTTCTTT.

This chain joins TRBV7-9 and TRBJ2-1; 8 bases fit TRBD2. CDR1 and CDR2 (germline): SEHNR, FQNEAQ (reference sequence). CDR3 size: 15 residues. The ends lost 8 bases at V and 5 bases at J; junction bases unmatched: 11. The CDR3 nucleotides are TGTGCCAGCTCCATAGGGGAGCGGGGGAACAATGAGCAGTTCTTC. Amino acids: CASSIGERGNNEQFF.

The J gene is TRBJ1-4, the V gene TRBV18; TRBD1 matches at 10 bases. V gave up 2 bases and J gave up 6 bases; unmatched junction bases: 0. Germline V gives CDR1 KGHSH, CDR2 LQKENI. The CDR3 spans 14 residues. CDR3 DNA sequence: TGTGCCAGCTCACCAGGACAGGGGGATGAAAAACTGTTTTTT. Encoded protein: CASSPGQGDEKLFF.

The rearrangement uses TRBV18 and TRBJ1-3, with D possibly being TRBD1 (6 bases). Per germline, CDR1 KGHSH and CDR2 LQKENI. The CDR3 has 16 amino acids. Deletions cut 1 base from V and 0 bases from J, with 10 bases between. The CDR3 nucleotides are TGTGCCAGCTCACCACGACCGGACAGCTCTGGAAACACCATATATTTT. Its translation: CASSPRPDSSGNTIYF.

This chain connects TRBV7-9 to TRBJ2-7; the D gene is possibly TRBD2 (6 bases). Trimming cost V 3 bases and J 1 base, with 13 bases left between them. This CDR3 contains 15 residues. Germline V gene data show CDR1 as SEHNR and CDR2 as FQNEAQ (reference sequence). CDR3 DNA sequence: TGTGCCAGCAGCTTCCGGGCAGGGACTTCCTACGAGCAGTACTTC. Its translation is CASSFRAGTSYEQYF.

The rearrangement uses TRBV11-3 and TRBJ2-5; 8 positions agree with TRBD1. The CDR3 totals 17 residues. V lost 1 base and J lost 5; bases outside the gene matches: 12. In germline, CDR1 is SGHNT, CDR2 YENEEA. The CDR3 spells CASSLAFGTTGEETQYF. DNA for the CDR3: TGTGCCAGCAGCTTAGCGTTCGGTACGACAGGGGAGGAGACCCAGTACTTC. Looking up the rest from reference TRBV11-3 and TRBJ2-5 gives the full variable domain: EAGVVQSPRYKIIEKKQPVAFWCNPISGHNTLYWYLQNLGQGPELLIRYENEEAVDDSQLPKDRFSAERLKGVDSTLKIQPAELGDSAVYLCASSLAFGTTGEETQYFGPGTRLLVL.

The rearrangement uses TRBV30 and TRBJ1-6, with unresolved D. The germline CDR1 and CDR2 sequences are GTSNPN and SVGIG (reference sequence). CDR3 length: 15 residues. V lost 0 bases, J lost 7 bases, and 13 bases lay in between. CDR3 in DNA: TGTGCCTGGAGTGTGGGCAAAAACTCGAATTCACCCCTCCACTTT. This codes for CAWSVGKNSNSPLHF.

The CDR3 sequence is CASSVEPGRSEKLFF. The CDR3 DNA is TGTGCCAGCAGCGTCGAGCCGGGAAGGAGCGAAAAACTGTTTTTT. The chain employs TRBV5-4 and TRBJ1-4; D ambiguous. V gave up 4 bases and J gave up 8 bases, with 18 bases separating them. CDR3 length: 15 amino acids. The germline gives CDR1 SGHNT, CDR2 YYREEE (reference sequence).